This T cell receptor (beta chain) was recorded in a study of CD8 T cells in ankylosing spondylitis listed by TCRdb under 2017. At the level of the whole study: To find TCR variants linked to disease, the study profiled T cell receptor beta repertoires in ankylosing spondylitis patients and healthy donors. The whole study cohort included roughly 110 healthy donors and around 25 ankylosing spondylitis patients. Samples of peripheral blood were taken, and for ankylosing spondylitis patients, synovial fluid was collected as well. The full study reports these points: According to the report, matched synovial fluid samples from ankylosing spondylitis patients were significantly enriched for the disease-linked clones. In peripheral blood, the disease-linked clones were found at relatively low frequencies and had a CD8+ phenotype. A TCR beta motif made up of seven or eight highly homologous amino acid variants appeared to be characteristic of blood from ankylosing spondylitis patients. Some of the motif variants had been reported before in the synovial fluid and blood of reactive arthritis patients, a finding that suggests common disease-initiation mechanisms.

From the cysteine through the phenylalanine, the CDR3 covers 12 amino acids. The sequence is cut down to CDR3 DNA, 36 bases in frame from base 1. Via the germline V gene, CDR1 is MGHRA and CDR2 YSYEKL. Trimming costs V 10 bases and J 10 bases, and their ends lie 20 bases apart. This clonotype was counted a few times. What this receptor recognizes is not known. Base qualities are not provided; no much larger clone lies one nucleotide away. The instrument given in TCRdb is Illumina HiSeq 2500. TCR beta libraries were prepared by quantitative 5'-RACE with molecular barcodes. Turning to the authors' computational methods: A new computational method, built on a probabilistic model of VDJ rearrangement, was used to identify disease-linked TCR variants. The public reads were reanalyzed by TCRdb: fastp trimming at Q25, MiXCR alignment, in-frame beta chains only. For every CDR3 protein sequence, its rows merge into one entry that carries the most common genes and DNA. None of the V and J calls come from the authors' own analysis; TCRdb made them. This sample lists under 950,000 distinct CDR3 sequences; roughly 19% were detected once. The ten largest make up under 20% of the sample.

Sequenced: blood, either unsorted or a sorted T cell fraction (not recorded which). The rearrangement combines TRBV4-1 with TRBJ2-7, with the identity of the D gene unclear. The sequence came from a male donor with ankylosing spondylitis. The nucleotide sequence reads as follows: TGCGCCAACCACTTCCGCTGTCAAGTCCAGTACTTC. It translates as CANHFRCQVQYF.